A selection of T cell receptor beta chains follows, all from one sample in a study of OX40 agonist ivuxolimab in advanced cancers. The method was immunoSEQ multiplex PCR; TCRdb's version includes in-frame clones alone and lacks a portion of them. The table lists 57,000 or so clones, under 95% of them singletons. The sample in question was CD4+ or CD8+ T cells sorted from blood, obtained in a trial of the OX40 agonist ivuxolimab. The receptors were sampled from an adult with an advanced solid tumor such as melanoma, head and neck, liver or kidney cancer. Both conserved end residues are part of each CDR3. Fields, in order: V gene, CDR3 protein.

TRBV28	CASRQDRYEQYF
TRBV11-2	CASSTLLAGGPNEQFF
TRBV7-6	CASSRAVNYEQYF
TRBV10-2	CASSDVAGVVGTQYF
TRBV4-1	CASSSQTGGGYNEQFF
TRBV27	CASSLRGGSSSYNSPLHF
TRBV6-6	CASRPPENNRGHGYTF
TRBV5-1	CASSLESLNEQFF
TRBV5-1	CASRLLASYYGYTF
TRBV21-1	CASSDGTSGRGELFF